This T cell receptor beta chain emerged from a study of blood T cell repertoires in COVID-19. Study in general: There were acute and convalescent COVID-19 samples, and they came from the United States, Italy and Spain.

Original processing notes: By means of reference gene primer amplification, nucleated cell counts were estimated. Assay used: immunoSEQ multiplex PCR; TCRdb lists only in-frame clones, some missing. V and J calls and clone size are as listed in that table; D and trimming were resolved from the DNA. The sample holds over 200,000 clones; over 80% are singletons and the top ten take roughly 30%. The CDR3 length is 15 residues. CDR1 and CDR2 from the germline V gene are MDHEN and SYDVKM. Trimming removed 3 bases from V and 4 bases from J; junction bases left unmatched: 7. Input material: peripheral blood. The sequence came from a middle-aged man with acute or convalescent COVID-19. This chain links TRBV28 with TRBJ1-1; 8 nucleotides agree with TRBD1. The CDR3 DNA sequence: TGTGCCAGCAGTTTCAGGGGGCGATATACCACTGAAGCTTTCTTT. Translating it yields CASSFRGRYTTEAFF.